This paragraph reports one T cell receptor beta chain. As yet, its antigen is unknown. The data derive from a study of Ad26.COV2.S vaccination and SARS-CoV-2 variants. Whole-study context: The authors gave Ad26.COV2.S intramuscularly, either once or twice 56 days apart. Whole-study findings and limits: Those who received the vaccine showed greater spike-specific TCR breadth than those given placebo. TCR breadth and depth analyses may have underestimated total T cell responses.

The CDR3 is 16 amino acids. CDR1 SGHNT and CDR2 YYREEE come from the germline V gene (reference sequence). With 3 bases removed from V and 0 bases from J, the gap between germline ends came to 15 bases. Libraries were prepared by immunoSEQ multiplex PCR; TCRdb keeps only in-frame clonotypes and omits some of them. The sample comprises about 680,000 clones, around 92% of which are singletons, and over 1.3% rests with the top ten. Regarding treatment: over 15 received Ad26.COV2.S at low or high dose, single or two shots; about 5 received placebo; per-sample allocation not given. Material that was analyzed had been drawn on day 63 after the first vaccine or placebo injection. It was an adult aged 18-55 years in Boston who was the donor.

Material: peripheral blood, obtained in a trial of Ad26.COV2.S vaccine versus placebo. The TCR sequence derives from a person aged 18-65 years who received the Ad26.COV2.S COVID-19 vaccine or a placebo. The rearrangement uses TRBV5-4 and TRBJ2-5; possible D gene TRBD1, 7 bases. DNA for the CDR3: TGTGCCAGCAGCTGGGGCGGGACAGCGTACCAAGAGACCCAGTACTTC. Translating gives CASSWGGTAYQETQYF.